The 24 T cell receptor beta chains presented below share a single source sample, sequenced in a study of PD-L1 blockade in urothelial cancer. Specified time point: peripheral blood 6 weeks after treatment start. Sequencing used immunoSEQ multiplex PCR; TCRdb keeps in-frame clones, though not all of them. This sample yields 100,000 to 150,000 clones, of which 86% are seen a single time; roughly 2.6% belongs to the top ten. This sample comprised PBMCs, obtained around atezolizumab (anti-PD-L1) treatment. These TCRs come from a man aged 45 to 65 with urothelial cancer.

The table lists this clone with a few counts. The J gene is TRBJ2-2, the V gene TRBV27, with D maybe TRBD2 (5 bases). CDR1 is MNHEY and CDR2 is SMNVEV in the germline V gene (reference sequence). V dropped 0 bases and J dropped 7 bases, with 9 bases sitting between them. This CDR3 spans 14 amino acids. For the CDR3, the DNA is TGTGCCAGCAGTTTATCGGGTCGGGACGGGGAGCTGTTTTTT. Its protein product is CASSLSGRDGELFF.

This clone was detected only a few times. J is TRBJ2-3 and V is TRBV2; 8 bases match TRBD1. Germline V lookup: CDR1 SNHLY, CDR2 FYNNEI. Losses at the gene ends were 6 bases for V and 1 base for J; bases not matched to a gene: 12. CDR3 length: 17 amino acids. CDR3 loop: CASRAPAGGFGTDTQYF. The DNA of the CDR3 is TGTGCCAGCAGAGCCCCTGCAGGGGGCTTCGGCACAGATACGCAGTATTTT. Full variable domain (outside the CDR3, taken from reference TRBV2 and TRBJ2-3): EPEVTQTPSHQVTQMGQEVILRCVPISNHLYFYWYRQILGQKVEFLVSFYNNEISEKSEIFDDQFSVERPDGSNFTLKIRSTKLEDSAMYFCASRAPAGGFGTDTQYFGPGTRLTVL.

The chain employs TRBV18 and TRBJ2-3; D is possibly TRBD2 (6 bases). Trimming cost V 3 bases and J 1 base, with 17 bases left between them. Germline V lookup: CDR1 KGHSH, CDR2 LQKENI. There are 17 residues in the CDR3. CDR3 nucleotides: TGTGCCAGCTCACCGCTGCGGGGTAGCGGAGGCACAGATACGCAGTATTTT. It encodes CASSPLRGSGGTDTQYF.

The chain has TRBV9 and TRBJ2-7; a weak D match, TRBD2 (6 bases). Germline V gene sequence: CDR1 SGDLS, CDR2 YYNGEE. This CDR3 has 15 amino acids. V was clipped by 0 bases and J by 0 bases, with 10 bases between them. The CDR3 nucleotides are TGTGCCAGCAGCGTAGCGGGGGAAAGCTCCTACGAGCAGTACTTC. Translating gives CASSVAGESSYEQYF.

This clone was seen more than once but under ten times. CDR3 DNA sequence: TGTGCCAGCAGCCAACCGGGACAGCAAGAGACCCAGTACTTC. Its translation: CASSQPGQQETQYF. The chain recombines TRBV14 with TRBJ2-5; 7 nucleotides align to TRBD1. Germline V gene data show CDR1 as SGHDN and CDR2 as FVKESK. Germline trimming cut 2 bases from V and 2 bases from J; bases unmatched to any gene: 2. The CDR3 consists of 14 residues.

The chain carries TRBV2 and TRBJ2-6, with a weak D call TRBD1 (7 bases). The CDR3 totals 15 residues. V lost 9 bases, J lost 2 bases, and 14 bases lay in between. Germline V gene lookup returns CDR1 SNHLY and CDR2 FYNNEI. CDR3 nucleotides: TGTGCCAGACTTACAGGGGAGGCTGGGGCCAACGTCCTGACTTTC. Translated: CARLTGEAGANVLTF.

The rearrangement links TRBV28 to TRBJ2-7, with 9 bases that match TRBD2. Trimming took 8 bases from V and 3 from J; bases not matched to a gene: 20. CDR3 length equals 18 residues. CDR1 and CDR2 from the germline V gene are MDHEN and SYDVKM. The CDR3 nucleotides are TGTGCCAGCCGCAACCCCGTGTTGCGGGAGGGGATAAACTACGAGCAGTACTTC. Translated: CASRNPVLREGINYEQYF.

The rearrangement links TRBV6-1 to TRBJ2-7; possible D gene TRBD1, 6 bases. V was pared by 2 bases and J by 2 bases, with 7 bases between. CDR3 size: 13 residues. Germline V gene sequence: CDR1 MNHNS, CDR2 SASEGT. CDR3 in amino acids: CASSENRAYEQYF. CDR3 nucleotide sequence: TGTGCCAGCAGTGAAAACAGGGCCTACGAGCAGTACTTC.

The chain uses TRBV28 and TRBJ2-2; a possible D gene is TRBD2 (5 bases). CDR3 length: 16 residues. Looked up from germline, CDR1 is MDHEN and CDR2 is SYDVKM. The V end was cut by 10 bases, the J end by 2 bases, with 20 bases between. The chain's CDR3 is CATTSKRPGNTGELFF. The CDR3 nucleotides are TGTGCCACCACCTCTAAGCGGCCAGGCAACACCGGGGAGCTGTTTTTT.

The CDR3 DNA reads TGTGCCAGCGCCGGGGACAGTGATAGCAATCAGCCCCAGCATTTT. Residues: CASAGDSDSNQPQHF. The chain joins TRBV28 to TRBJ1-5, with TRBD1 matching over 7 bases. The V and J ends lost 8 bases and 0 bases, in that order; junction bases with no gene match: 7. CDR3 size: 15 residues. Germline CDR1 is MDHEN and CDR2 is SYDVKM.

The V gene is TRBV5-1, the J gene TRBJ2-7; D is unresolved. The V and J ends lost 2 bases and 2 bases respectively, with 5 bases between them. Germline CDR1 reads SGHRS; CDR2 reads YFSETQ. This CDR3 region has 12 residues. The chain's CDR3 is CASSFSAYEQYF. CDR3 bases: TGCGCCAGCAGCTTTTCGGCCTACGAGCAGTACTTC.

The genes are TRBV28 and TRBJ2-3; D may be TRBD1 (6 bases). This CDR3 spans 16 amino acids. With 7 bases removed from V and 5 bases from J, the gap between germline ends came to 22 bases. In germline, CDR1 is MDHEN, CDR2 SYDVKM. CDR3 protein: CASNVDYRAQRDTQYF. CDR3 sequence (DNA): TGTGCCAGCAACGTAGACTACAGGGCACAAAGAGATACGCAGTATTTT.

The chain combines TRBV7-3 with TRBJ2-1; 12 positions match TRBD2. The germline V gene has CDR1 SGHTA and CDR2 FQGTGA. The CDR3 sequence is 15 residues long. The junction had 1 base not matched to a gene; V was cut back by 1 base and J by 6 bases. The CDR3 region has the DNA TGTGCCAGCAGCTTAAGACTAGCGGGAGCCAATGAGCAGTTCTTC. Protein: CASSLRLAGANEQFF.

CDR3 coding DNA: TGTGCCAGCATTGGGGAGGTCAATGAGCAGTTCTTC. Translation gives CASIGEVNEQFF. This chain connects TRBV27 to TRBJ2-1; possible D gene TRBD2, 6 bases. Germline CDR1 reads MNHEY; CDR2 reads SMNVEV (reference sequence). This CDR3 comprises 12 residues. The V end was cut by 7 bases, the J end by 6 bases, with 10 bases between.

The chain recombines TRBV6-5 with TRBJ1-4; D unclear. The CDR3 consists of 13 residues. The ends were cut back, 5 bases at V and 3 bases at J, with 7 bases in the middle. Per germline, CDR1 MNHEY and CDR2 SVGAGI. The CDR3 spells CASSRSSNEKLFF. The CDR3 DNA is TGTGCCAGCAGTCGCAGTTCTAATGAAAAACTGTTTTTT.

CDR3 sequence: CASSQGVDHNQPQHF. As DNA, the CDR3 is TGCGCCAGCAGCCAAGGGGTGGACCACAATCAGCCCCAGCATTTT. The chain joins TRBV5-1 to TRBJ1-5; D is perhaps TRBD1 (5 bases). The CDR3 totals 15 residues. Trimming removed 4 bases from V and 3 bases from J, with 14 bases in between. In germline, CDR1 is SGHRS, CDR2 YFSETQ.

The chain joins TRBV27 to TRBJ2-7; D not resolved. Per germline, CDR1 MNHEY and CDR2 SMNVEV (reference sequence). V lost 5 bases, J lost 4 bases, and 12 bases lay in between. The CDR3 is 13 residues long. CDR3 sequence reads: CASSNTLSYEQYF. In nucleotides, the CDR3 is TGTGCCAGCAGTAACACCCTTTCTTACGAGCAGTACTTC.

V gene TRBV28 combines with J gene TRBJ1-5; D remains ambiguous. The CDR3 has 13 amino acids. V was cut by 7 bases and J by 6 bases, with 13 bases left in between. Germline V gives CDR1 MDHEN, CDR2 SYDVKM. The CDR3 DNA reads as TGTGCCAGCATTGGCACAAGAGGTCAGCCCCAGCATTTT. Translating gives CASIGTRGQPQHF.

This chain joins TRBV19 and TRBJ2-7; D is possibly TRBD2 (6 bases). This CDR3 has 14 residues. Trimming cost V 5 bases and J 0 bases, with 11 bases left between them. Germline CDR1 reads LNHDA; CDR2 reads SQIVND (reference sequence). CDR3 in DNA: TGTGCCAGTAGTCTGGGCGGGAACTCCTACGAGCAGTACTTC. This encodes CASSLGGNSYEQYF.

The chain carries TRBV7-9 and TRBJ1-5, with 8 positions matching TRBD1. The germline gives CDR1 SEHNR, CDR2 FQNEAQ (reference sequence). This CDR3 is 15 amino acids long. Trimming at V came to 1 base and at J to 3 bases, leaving 2 bases not matched to a gene. The CDR3 protein is CASSLEDRANQPQHF. The CDR3 nucleotides are TGTGCCAGCAGCTTAGAGGACAGGGCCAATCAGCCCCAGCATTTT.

The chain joins TRBV4-1 to TRBJ2-3; 12 positions agree with TRBD2. This CDR3 comprises 16 residues. Germline values: CDR1 MGHRA, CDR2 YSYEKL. Trimming took 2 bases from V and 5 from J; bases not matched to a gene: 5. The CDR3 protein is CASSQRVLAGGDTQYF. In nucleotides, the CDR3 is TGCGCCAGCAGCCAACGAGTACTAGCGGGAGGAGATACGCAGTATTTT.

V is TRBV28 and J is TRBJ1-5; 7 nucleotides agree with TRBD1. The germline V gene has CDR1 MDHEN and CDR2 SYDVKM. V was clipped by 6 bases and J by 1 base; unmatched bases: 9. This CDR3 has 16 residues. CDR3 DNA sequence: TGTGCCAGCAGAATAGGGGGCAGTGGCAGCAATCAGCCCCAGCATTTT. As protein: CASRIGGSGSNQPQHF. The complete variable domain, with remaining parts taken from reference TRBV28 and TRBJ1-5, reads DVKVTQSSRYLVKRTGEKVFLECVQDMDHENMFWYRQDPGLGLRLIYFSYDVKMKEKGDIPEGYSVSREKKERFSLILESASTNQTSMYLCASRIGGSGSNQPQHFGDGTRLSIL.

The genes are TRBV21-1 and TRBJ2-6; the table's TRBD2 call for D was not verified on the DNA. TRBV21-1 is a recognized pseudogene. CDR3 length equals 18 residues. The CDR3 DNA reads as TGTGCCAGCACAAAAAGAAGCATACTCCACTCTGGGGCCAACGTCCTGACTTTC. This codes for CASTKRSILHSGANVLTF.

In this sample, this clone turned up once. V gene TRBV18 combines with J gene TRBJ1-5; D might be TRBD1 (6 bases). There are 15 residues in the CDR3. Trimming left V 1 base short and J 3 bases short, with 10 bases between. The germline gives CDR1 KGHSH, CDR2 LQKENI. In DNA, the CDR3 is TGTGCCAGCTCACCACAGGCAGGGGCCAATCAGCCCCAGCATTTT. Amino acids: CASSPQAGANQPQHF.